What follows describes a single T cell receptor beta chain. Its antigen remains unidentified. The record has no base qualities; no much larger clone is one base away. CDR1 is given as SGHAT and CDR2 as FQNNGV, both from the germline V gene. V gives up 1 base and J gives up 3 bases, and the segment between their germline ends measures 9 bases. The CDR3 spans 14 residues, from the cysteine through the phenylalanine. Only the CDR3 DNA is retained, 42 bases long and in frame from the first base. The data belong to a study of T cells after somatic rescue of genetic block (dated by TCRdb to the early 2020s). Some background on the complete study: The study assessed how robust, over the long term, a T-cell system was when the system had developed through somatic rescue of a genetic block in T-cell development.

Library prep was done by the immunoSEQ multiplex PCR assay. Here the immuneACCESS table is served through TCRdb, limited to in-frame sequences with V and J called. Missing clones are a known gap in these copies; in checked studies unresolved V genes cover under half, and the rest lacks a known reason. This sample is represented by tens of thousands of clones; over 80% of them were singletons. In total, the top ten clones hold 1.6% of the sample. The chain is assembled from TRBV11-2 and TRBJ1-1; the D gene assignment is ambiguous. The source is a woman younger than 30. The sequencing input was peripheral blood mononuclear cells (PBMCs). The DNA reads as follows: TGTGCCAGCAGCTTAGTCGGTGGGTACACTGAAGCTTTCTTT. It codes for CASSLVGGYTEAFF.